The source of this T cell receptor beta chain is a study of regulatory T cells in long-lasting Graves disease. This clonotype was detected only a few times. The target antigen is unknown. The time point: newly diagnosed GD, antithyroid drugs for less than 3 months. RNA isolated from PBMCs was used to make the TCR library. Trimming left V 10 bases short and J 5 bases short, with 11 bases between. Per germline, CDR1 MGHDK and CDR2 SYGVNS. CDR3 length equals 11 residues. CDR3 regions were amplified by Arm-PCR using iRepertoire HTBI primers to build TCR beta libraries. One entry per CDR3 protein, called by TCRdb with MiXCR from the multiplex PCR reads. The data show roughly 350,000 distinct CDR3 sequences, about 16% seen once. Study results and limitations: Persistent disease was characterized by preferential usage of TRBV28, TRBJ1-2 and TRBJ2-5.

This sample was also put to use in a study of T cells in Graves' hyperthyroidism and ophthalmopathy. From that second work: Uncontrolled infection, other autoimmune disease, pregnancy and lactation each barred patients from inclusion. HTBI primers were used for first-round RT-PCR of the TCR CDR3. Most thyroid clonotypes that were expanded above 0.001 also turned up in blood.

The sequencing used peripheral blood mononuclear cells (PBMCs), collected at new diagnosis, from a patient treated with antithyroid drugs. This sequence joins TRBV25-1 and TRBJ1-1, with D tentatively TRBD1 (5 bases). The receptor comes from a woman aged 18-29 years with Graves disease. Written as DNA, the CDR3 is TGTGCCATCTTTAAGGGGACTGAAGCTTTCTTT. Protein sequence: CAIFKGTEAFF.